This is a list of T cell receptor beta chains from one sample in a study of blood T cell repertoires in COVID-19. Sequenced by immunoSEQ multiplex PCR; TCRdb stores in-frame clones only, minus some. The sample has fewer than 25,000 clones, approximately 87% seen once. Material: peripheral blood. These receptors all stem from a human donor in a cohort sampled during active COVID-19. Both conserved end residues are trimmed from each CDR3. A clone size is listed for some rows: how often the clone was seen (once, few, many), or a class if it is expanded.

abundance: few; j_gene: TRBJ2-1; v_gene: TRBV19; CDR3aa: ASSIWGGEQF
abundance: -; j_gene: TRBJ1-2; v_gene: TRBV4-1; CDR3aa: ASSQDGAGANYGYT
abundance: -; j_gene: TRBJ1-6; v_gene: TRBV27; CDR3aa: ASSRRQAFSPLH
abundance: -; j_gene: TRBJ2-1; v_gene: TRBV5-1; CDR3aa: ASSLASGGIYNEQF
abundance: -; j_gene: TRBJ2-7; v_gene: TRBV5-1; CDR3aa: ASSPGQGVDEQY
abundance: -; j_gene: TRBJ2-5; v_gene: TRBV6-5; CDR3aa: ASGLLSGYRETQY
abundance: -; j_gene: TRBJ2-1; v_gene: TRBV15; CDR3aa: ATSNLNEQF
abundance: -; j_gene: TRBJ2-5; v_gene: TRBV18; CDR3aa: ASSNNGLAEETQY
abundance: -; j_gene: TRBJ2-2; v_gene: TRBV28; CDR3aa: ASSLSRTSGSGELF
abundance: -; j_gene: TRBJ1-5; v_gene: TRBV13; CDR3aa: ASSLGRQGGQPQH
abundance: -; j_gene: TRBJ2-1; v_gene: TRBV18; CDR3aa: ASSPVLAGERNEQF
abundance: -; j_gene: TRBJ1-4; v_gene: TRBV7-9; CDR3aa: ASSGGTGDEKLF
abundance: few; j_gene: TRBJ2-2; v_gene: TRBV7-3; CDR3aa: ASSLVLAGGANTGELF
abundance: -; j_gene: TRBJ2-7; v_gene: TRBV6-2/TRBV6-3; CDR3aa: ASIPSSGGYEQY
abundance: -; j_gene: TRBJ1-1; v_gene: TRBV4-3; CDR3aa: ASAPNGGLGTEAF
abundance: -; j_gene: TRBJ2-6; v_gene: TRBV12-3/TRBV12-4; CDR3aa: ASRSSGANVLT
abundance: -; j_gene: TRBJ1-4; v_gene: TRBV27; CDR3aa: ASSSTGGSDEKLF
abundance: -; j_gene: TRBJ1-1; v_gene: TRBV18; CDR3aa: ASSPRQGGEAEAF
abundance: few; j_gene: TRBJ1-4; v_gene: TRBV6-5; CDR3aa: ASSYSERWEKLF
abundance: once; j_gene: TRBJ2-7; v_gene: TRBV6-2/TRBV6-3; CDR3aa: ASSYSAGTGVH
abundance: -; j_gene: TRBJ1-1; v_gene: TRBV7-9; CDR3aa: ASSLEGGWQGGTEAF
abundance: -; j_gene: TRBJ1-2; v_gene: TRBV5-6; CDR3aa: ASAGYQMNYGYT
abundance: -; j_gene: TRBJ1-2; v_gene: TRBV5-1; CDR3aa: ASSLGGLSNYGYT
abundance: -; j_gene: TRBJ2-5; v_gene: TRBV11-2; CDR3aa: ASSLVGTSGTETQY
abundance: -; j_gene: TRBJ1-2; v_gene: TRBV30; CDR3aa: AFSSGSYGYT
abundance: once; j_gene: TRBJ1-2; v_gene: TRBV18; CDR3aa: ASSPPSQTGKGYT
abundance: -; j_gene: TRBJ1-3; v_gene: TRBV5-1; CDR3aa: ASSFDSSSGNTIY
abundance: -; j_gene: TRBJ2-2; v_gene: TRBV7-2; CDR3aa: ASSTRDSLGGTGELF
abundance: -; j_gene: TRBJ2-5; v_gene: TRBV5-1; CDR3aa: ASSPGPQGGETQY
abundance: -; j_gene: TRBJ2-7; v_gene: TRBV7-2; CDR3aa: ASSPRRYDEQY
abundance: -; j_gene: TRBJ1-3; v_gene: TRBV5-4; CDR3aa: ASSLAGFSGNTIY
abundance: -; j_gene: TRBJ2-5; v_gene: TRBV6-5; CDR3aa: ASSSQWGPKETQY
abundance: few; j_gene: TRBJ1-3; v_gene: TRBV7-9; CDR3aa: ASSFTAGGSLGNTIY
abundance: -; j_gene: TRBJ2-3; v_gene: TRBV4-3; CDR3aa: ASSRSGLAGTDTQY
abundance: -; j_gene: TRBJ2-7; v_gene: TRBV6-2/TRBV6-3; CDR3aa: ASSSGIYEQY
abundance: -; j_gene: TRBJ2-3; v_gene: TRBV24-1; CDR3aa: ATSDYQLSTDTQY
abundance: -; j_gene: TRBJ2-7; v_gene: TRBV2; CDR3aa: ASSSLSGGMEQY
abundance: -; j_gene: TRBJ2-7; v_gene: TRBV25-1; CDR3aa: ASSGLEQY
abundance: few; j_gene: TRBJ1-2; v_gene: TRBV7-6; CDR3aa: ASSLVGGGDYT
abundance: once; j_gene: TRBJ2-5; v_gene: TRBV7-8; CDR3aa: ASSAEAASGFLQETQY
abundance: -; j_gene: TRBJ1-1; v_gene: TRBV19; CDR3aa: ASSLDRENTEAF
abundance: -; j_gene: TRBJ1-1; v_gene: TRBV10-3; CDR3aa: AISAVGQNTEAF
abundance: few; j_gene: TRBJ1-2; v_gene: TRBV19; CDR3aa: ASSSTGTGSGYT
abundance: few; j_gene: TRBJ2-7; v_gene: TRBV4-1; CDR3aa: ASSQVGTYEQY
abundance: -; j_gene: TRBJ1-2; v_gene: TRBV5-5; CDR3aa: ASSLAQGGYT
abundance: -; j_gene: TRBJ2-2; v_gene: TRBV12-1; CDR3aa: ASSYRLAAGELF
abundance: -; j_gene: TRBJ2-1; v_gene: TRBV28; CDR3aa: ASSLMQGAYNEQF
abundance: -; j_gene: TRBJ1-4; v_gene: TRBV3-1/TRBV3-2; CDR3aa: ASSQGLTVATNEKLF
abundance: -; j_gene: TRBJ2-3; v_gene: TRBV7-2; CDR3aa: ASSPGHAGTDTQY
abundance: -; j_gene: TRBJ2-3; v_gene: TRBV10-2; CDR3aa: ASRRGLAGGEDTQY
abundance: -; j_gene: TRBJ1-1; v_gene: TRBV5-1; CDR3aa: ASSLQGDTEAF
abundance: -; j_gene: TRBJ2-3; v_gene: TRBV7-3; CDR3aa: ASSPQGSTDTQY
abundance: -; j_gene: TRBJ2-3; v_gene: TRBV7-2; CDR3aa: ASSLVAGVDTQY
abundance: -; j_gene: TRBJ1-2; v_gene: TRBV6-6; CDR3aa: ASTLTGQGGYT
abundance: -; j_gene: TRBJ2-7; v_gene: TRBV5-4; CDR3aa: ASSVAGVYEQY
abundance: -; j_gene: TRBJ1-6; v_gene: TRBV5-1; CDR3aa: ASSLGEEHHSPLH
abundance: once; j_gene: TRBJ2-2; v_gene: TRBV20-1; CDR3aa: SASLQGNTGELF
abundance: -; j_gene: TRBJ1-1; v_gene: TRBV13; CDR3aa: ASSLAGGYTEAF
abundance: -; j_gene: TRBJ2-2; v_gene: TRBV29-1; CDR3aa: SVQGTWGTGELF
abundance: few; j_gene: TRBJ2-7; v_gene: TRBV21-1; CDR3aa: ASSKVDPLAGLREQY